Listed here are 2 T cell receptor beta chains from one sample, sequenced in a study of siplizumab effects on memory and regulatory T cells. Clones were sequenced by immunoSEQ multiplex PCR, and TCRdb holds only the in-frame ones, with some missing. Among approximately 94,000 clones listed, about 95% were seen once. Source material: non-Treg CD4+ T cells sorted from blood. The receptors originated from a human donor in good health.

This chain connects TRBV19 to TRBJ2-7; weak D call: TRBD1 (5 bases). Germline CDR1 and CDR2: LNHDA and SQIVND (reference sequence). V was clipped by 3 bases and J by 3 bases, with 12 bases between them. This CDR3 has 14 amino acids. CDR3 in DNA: TGTGCCAGTAGTATCCAGGGTTCAAACTACGAGCAGTACTTC. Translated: CASSIQGSNYEQYF.

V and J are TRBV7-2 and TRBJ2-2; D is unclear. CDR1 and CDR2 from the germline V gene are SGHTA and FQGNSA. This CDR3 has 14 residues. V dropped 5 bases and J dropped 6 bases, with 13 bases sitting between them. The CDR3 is CASSPSSAAGELFF. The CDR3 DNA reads TGTGCCAGCAGCCCCTCGTCGGCCGCCGGGGAGCTGTTTTTT.